The rows below give T cell receptor beta chains drawn from one sample of a study of blood T cells in healthy people across ages. MiXCR, run by TCRdb on the 5' RACE reads, gives a single entry per CDR3 protein. The sample lists 790,000 or so distinct CDR3 sequences, roughly 56% seen once, with under 30% in the top ten. Sequences were obtained from blood. These receptors were obtained from a man aged 35 to 55 in good health. Both conserved end residues are part of each CDR3. Each record gives: J gene, D gene, clone size, V gene, CDR3 DNA, CDR3 protein. D genes are given only for firm matches. Expanded clones get a size class; other rows say once, few or many, or leave the size out.

TRBJ2-3 | TRBD1 | NA | TRBV12-3/TRBV12-4 | TGTGCCAGCAGCCGCTGGACAGGTTGGGAAGATACGCAGTATTTT | CASSRWTGWEDTQYF
TRBJ2-1 | NA | NA | TRBV7-2 | TGTGCCAGCAGCTTTTCCCCCAATGAGCAGTTCTTC | CASSFSPNEQFF
TRBJ2-1 | TRBD2 | NA | TRBV5-1 | TGCGCCAGCGGCTTGGAAACGACTAGCCTAAATGAGCAGTTCTTC | CASGLETTSLNEQFF
TRBJ2-3 | NA | NA | TRBV20-1 | TGCAGTGCTAGACTCACCAGGGCCAACACAGATACGCAGTATTTT | CSARLTRANTDTQYF
TRBJ2-7 | NA | NA | TRBV7-2 | TGTGCCAGCGGGAGACTCCAATCCTACGAGCAGTACTTC | CASGRLQSYEQYF
TRBJ2-5 | NA | few | TRBV5-1 | TGCGCCAGCAGCCCTAGGGGACCCGCGGGAGAGACCCAGTACTTC | CASSPRGPAGETQYF
TRBJ2-3 | TRBD2 | NA | TRBV12-3/TRBV12-4 | TGTGCCAGCGGCGCGGGGGGCGGGAGGTCCGATACGCAGTATTTT | CASGAGGGRSDTQYF
TRBJ2-7 | NA | few | TRBV28 | TGTGCCAGCAGTTTATTAATCCGGCAGGGTGGTTACGAGCAGTACTTC | CASSLLIRQGGYEQYF
TRBJ1-3 | NA | NA | TRBV27 | TGTGCCAGCAGTTCCCTGCCAGACAGTCGTCGGACCATATATTTT | CASSSLPDSRRTIYF
TRBJ1-1 | NA | many | TRBV7-2 | TGTGCCAGCAGCTTAGGGGGTCTCCTAAACACTGAAGCTTTCTTT | CASSLGGLLNTEAFF
TRBJ1-5 | NA | NA | TRBV6-1 | TGTGCCAGTATAGAGACCTTCAATCAGCCCCAGCATTTT | CASIETFNQPQHF
TRBJ2-7 | TRBD2 | once | TRBV7-9 | TGTGCCAGCAGCCCCTCGCTGGCGGGAGGACTCTACGAGCAGTACTTC | CASSPSLAGGLYEQYF
TRBJ2-4 | NA | NA | TRBV9 | TGTGCCAGCAGCGTAGGCCCCCAAAACATTCAGTACTTC | CASSVGPQNIQYF
TRBJ2-7 | TRBD1 | NA | TRBV5-6 | TGTGCCAGCAGCTTGGGTGGGACAGGGATCCACGAGCAGTACTTC | CASSLGGTGIHEQYF
TRBJ2-3 | TRBD1 | many | TRBV7-6 | TGTGCCAGCAGCTCCGGACAGGGGCCAACAGATACGCAGTATTTT | CASSSGQGPTDTQYF
TRBJ2-1 | TRBD2 | NA | TRBV7-2 | TGTGCCAGCAGCTTAGCTAAGAGCCCTAGCGGGAGAGGTGAGCAGTTCTTC | CASSLAKSPSGRGEQFF
TRBJ1-2 | NA | few | TRBV7-2 | TGTGCCAGCAGCTTAGATAGCTACTATGGCTACACCTTC | CASSLDSYYGYTF
TRBJ2-5 | NA | NA | TRBV20-1 | TGCAGTGCCATGACCGGGACCATACAAGAGACCCAGTACTTC | CSAMTGTIQETQYF
TRBJ2-4 | NA | NA | TRBV29-1 | TGCAGCGTTTCTAAAGGCGGCGGAGCCAAAAACATTCAGTACTTC | CSVSKGGGAKNIQYF
TRBJ1-6 | NA | NA | TRBV20-1 | TGCAGTGCTAGAGATTTAGTCCGCGGGGACTCCTCACCCCTCCACTTT | CSARDLVRGDSSPLHF
TRBJ2-1 | NA | NA | TRBV5-1 | TGCGCCAGCAGCTTGGGCGCGATGAATGAGCAGTTCTTC | CASSLGAMNEQFF
TRBJ2-7 | NA | NA | TRBV20-1 | TGCAGTGCTAGCGGGACCGAAGACTACGAGCAGTACTTC | CSASGTEDYEQYF
TRBJ2-3 | NA | NA | TRBV20-1 | TGCAGGATCCCACACGAGAGGGAAAGAACAGATACGCAGTATTTT | CRIPHERERTDTQYF
TRBJ2-1 | TRBD1 | NA | TRBV7-3 | TGTTCCAGCAGCTCCCAGAGGACAGGACTCAATGAGCAGTTCTTC | CSSSSQRTGLNEQFF
TRBJ2-5 | TRBD1 | NA | TRBV24-1 | TGTGCCACCAGTGATTTAGTAGGGGGCGGTCTCAATGAGCAGTACTTC | CATSDLVGGGLNEQYF
TRBJ2-1 | NA | NA | TRBV7-7 | TGTGCCAGCAGCACGCGGGACAGTCCAAATGAGCAGTTCTTC | CASSTRDSPNEQFF
TRBJ2-1 | NA | NA | TRBV11-3 | TGTGCCAGCAGCTTACGCGGGGGCACCTACAATGAGCAGTTCTTC | CASSLRGGTYNEQFF
TRBJ2-7 | NA | few | TRBV10-3 | TGTGCCATCAGGGGAGATGGCTACGAGCAGTACTTC | CAIRGDGYEQYF
TRBJ2-7 | NA | few | TRBV27 | TGTGCCAGCAGTTTAACCGTGACACAAAACTACGAGCAGTACTTC | CASSLTVTQNYEQYF
TRBJ2-5 | NA | NA | TRBV10-3 | TGTGCCGTTTGCCAGGGTAGACTTGAGACCCAGTACTTC | CAVCQGRLETQYF
TRBJ2-2 | TRBD1 | NA | TRBV5-1 | TGCGCCAGCAGAGCCGGACAGGGCTCCGGGGAGCTGTTTTTT | CASRAGQGSGELFF
TRBJ2-5 | NA | few | TRBV2 | TGTGCCAGCAGTTGGGCCGGGGAGACCCAGTACTTC | CASSWAGETQYF
TRBJ2-7 | NA | few | TRBV29-1 | TGCAGCGCCCTGTCTCACACCTACGAGCAGTACTTC | CSALSHTYEQYF
TRBJ2-1 | NA | NA | TRBV6-1 | TGTGCCAGCAGTGGGTTGCGCGGAGGGAGTGATGAGCAGTTCTTC | CASSGLRGGSDEQFF
TRBJ2-3 | TRBD2 | once | TRBV20-1 | TGCAGTGCTAGAGCAGCGGGGGGGATTACAAACACAGATACGCAGTATTTT | CSARAAGGITNTDTQYF
TRBJ2-3 | NA | few | TRBV20-1 | TGCAGTGCGTCTTCGGGGGCAACTGGCACAGATACGCAGTATTTT | CSASSGATGTDTQYF
TRBJ2-7 | NA | few | TRBV4-3 | TGCGCCAGCAGCCAAGAGATCTGGGGGTACGAGCAGTACTTC | CASSQEIWGYEQYF
TRBJ2-7 | TRBD2 | NA | TRBV4-2 | TGTGCCAGCAGCCAAGAGGGGACTAGCGGGTTCTACGAGCAGTACTTC | CASSQEGTSGFYEQYF
TRBJ2-1 | TRBD2 | NA | TRBV6-5 | TGTGCCAGCAGTTACTCGAGCGGGAGAGCACACAATGAGCAGTTCTTC | CASSYSSGRAHNEQFF
TRBJ2-1 | TRBD2 | NA | TRBV7-2 | TGTGCCAGCAGCTTAGTTGCTAGCGGGGGCGATGAGCAGTTCTTC | CASSLVASGGDEQFF
TRBJ2-1 | TRBD2 | few | TRBV3-1 | TGTGCCAGCAGCCAAGGAAGGACTAGCGATGAGCAGTTCTTC | CASSQGRTSDEQFF
TRBJ2-7 | NA | NA | TRBV6-5 | TGTGCCGGCAGTTACTGGGCCACATCGGGTAACTCCTACGAGCAGTACTTC | CAGSYWATSGNSYEQYF
TRBJ1-2 | NA | NA | TRBV7-9 | TGTGCCAGCAGCTCTCGGACAAGCGGAAACTATGGCTACACCTTC | CASSSRTSGNYGYTF
TRBJ2-7 | NA | few | TRBV5-5 | TGTGCCAGCAGCTTATCCGACACCTTGGGGGCCTACAATGAGCAGTACTTC | CASSLSDTLGAYNEQYF
TRBJ2-2 | TRBD2 | NA | TRBV6-2/TRBV6-3 | TGTGCCAGCAGAATCTTAAACCGACTAGCGGGGCACACCGGGGAGCTGTTTTTT | CASRILNRLAGHTGELFF
TRBJ2-6 | TRBD1 | NA | TRBV9 | TGTGCCAGCAGGCAGACAGGGTTAAGCTCTGGGGTCAACGTCCTGACTTTC | CASRQTGLSSGVNVLTF
TRBJ2-5 | NA | NA | TRBV7-2 | TGTGCCAGCAGCTTAGCGGGGGGGCGTGGACAAGAGACCCAGTACTTC | CASSLAGGRGQETQYF
TRBJ1-2 | NA | NA | TRBV6-4 | TGTGCCAGCAGCCCAACTTCAACATATTTCTATGGCTACACCTTC | CASSPTSTYFYGYTF
TRBJ2-1 | NA | once | TRBV5-5 | TGTGCCAGCAGCTTGTCTGGAGACACCTACAATGAGCAGTTCTTC | CASSLSGDTYNEQFF
TRBJ2-3 | NA | NA | TRBV29-1 | TGCAGCGTGAAACAGGGAGTGAATACGCAGTATTTT | CSVKQGVNTQYF
TRBJ2-3 | NA | NA | TRBV7-9 | TGTGCCAGCAGCTTCCGGGCTGGCCCAGATACGCAGTATTTT | CASSFRAGPDTQYF
TRBJ2-1 | NA | few | TRBV6-1 | TGTGCCAGCAGTGAATTCCCGACTAGCAATGAGCAGTTCTTC | CASSEFPTSNEQFF